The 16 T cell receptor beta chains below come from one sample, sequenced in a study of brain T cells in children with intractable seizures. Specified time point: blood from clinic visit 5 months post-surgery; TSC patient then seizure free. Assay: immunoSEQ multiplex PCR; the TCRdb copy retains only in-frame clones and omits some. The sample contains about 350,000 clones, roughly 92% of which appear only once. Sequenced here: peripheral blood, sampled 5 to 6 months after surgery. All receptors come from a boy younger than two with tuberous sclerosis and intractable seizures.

CDR3 nucleotides: TGTGCCAGCAGCGAAAGGACTAGCGGGCACCAAGAGACCCAGTACTTC. Translation gives CASSERTSGHQETQYF. The chain carries TRBV7-8 and TRBJ2-5; TRBD2 matches at 11 bases. Germline assignment: CDR1 SGHVS and CDR2 FQNEAQ. V shed 5 bases, J shed 0 bases, and the junction held 5 bases outside the gene matches. This CDR3 contains 16 residues.

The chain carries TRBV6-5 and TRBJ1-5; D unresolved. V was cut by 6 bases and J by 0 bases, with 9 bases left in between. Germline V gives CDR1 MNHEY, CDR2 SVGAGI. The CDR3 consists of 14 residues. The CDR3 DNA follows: TGTGCCAGCAGGGGGATGGATAGCAATCAGCCCCAGCATTTT. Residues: CASRGMDSNQPQHF.

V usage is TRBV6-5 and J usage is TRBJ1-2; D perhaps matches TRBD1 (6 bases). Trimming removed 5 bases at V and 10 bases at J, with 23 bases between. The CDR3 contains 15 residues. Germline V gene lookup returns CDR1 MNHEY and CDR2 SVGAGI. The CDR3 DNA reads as TGTGCCAGCAGTCGAACCGCGTCGGGGGGCAGAGTCTACACCTTC. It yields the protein CASSRTASGGRVYTF.

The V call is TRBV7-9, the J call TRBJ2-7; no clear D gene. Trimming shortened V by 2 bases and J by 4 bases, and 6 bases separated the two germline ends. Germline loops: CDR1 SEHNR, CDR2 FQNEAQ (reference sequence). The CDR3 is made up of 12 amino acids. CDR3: CASSLLGYEQYF. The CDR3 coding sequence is TGTGCCAGCAGCTTATTAGGTTACGAGCAGTACTTC.

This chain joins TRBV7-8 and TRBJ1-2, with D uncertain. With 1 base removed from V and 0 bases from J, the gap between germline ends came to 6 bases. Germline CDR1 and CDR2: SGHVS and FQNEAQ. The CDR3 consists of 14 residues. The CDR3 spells CASSLGSANYGYTF. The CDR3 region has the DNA TGTGCCAGCAGCTTAGGTTCTGCTAACTATGGCTACACCTTC.

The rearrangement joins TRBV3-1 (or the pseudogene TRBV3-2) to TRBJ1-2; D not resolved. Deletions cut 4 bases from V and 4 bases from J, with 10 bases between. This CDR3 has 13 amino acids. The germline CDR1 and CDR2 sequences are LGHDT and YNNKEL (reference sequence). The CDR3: CASSPGRVYGYTF. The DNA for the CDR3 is TGTGCCAGCAGCCCGGGTCGAGTCTATGGCTACACCTTC.

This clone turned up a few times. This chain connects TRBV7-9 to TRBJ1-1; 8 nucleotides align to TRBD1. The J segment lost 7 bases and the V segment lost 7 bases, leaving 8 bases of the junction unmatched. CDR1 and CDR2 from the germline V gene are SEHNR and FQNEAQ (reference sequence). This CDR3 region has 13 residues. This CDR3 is CASNRQGPGEAFF. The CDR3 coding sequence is TGTGCCAGCAACAGACAGGGGCCTGGTGAAGCTTTCTTT.

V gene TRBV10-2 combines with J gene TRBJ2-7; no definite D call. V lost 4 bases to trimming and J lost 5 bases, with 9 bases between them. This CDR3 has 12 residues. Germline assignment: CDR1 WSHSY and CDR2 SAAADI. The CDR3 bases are TGCGCCAGCAGTGTGTTGGGGAACGAGCAGTACTTC. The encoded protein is CASSVLGNEQYF.

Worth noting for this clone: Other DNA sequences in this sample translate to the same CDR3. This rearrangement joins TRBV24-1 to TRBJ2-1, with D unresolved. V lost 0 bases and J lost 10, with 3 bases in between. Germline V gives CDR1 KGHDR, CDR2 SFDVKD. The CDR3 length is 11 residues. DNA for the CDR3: TGTGCCACCAGTGATTTGGGGGAGCAGTTCTTC. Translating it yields CATSDLGEQFF.

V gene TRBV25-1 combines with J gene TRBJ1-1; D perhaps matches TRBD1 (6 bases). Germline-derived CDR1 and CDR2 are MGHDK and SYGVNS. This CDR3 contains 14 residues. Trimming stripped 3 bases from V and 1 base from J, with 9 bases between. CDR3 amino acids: CASSEVQGNTEAFF. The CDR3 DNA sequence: TGTGCCAGCAGTGAGGTACAGGGGAACACTGAAGCTTTCTTT.

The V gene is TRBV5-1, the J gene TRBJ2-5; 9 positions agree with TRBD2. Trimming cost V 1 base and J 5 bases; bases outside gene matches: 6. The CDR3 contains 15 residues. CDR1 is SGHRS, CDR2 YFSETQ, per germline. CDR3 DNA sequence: TGCGCCAGCAGCTTGCTTGCGGGGGGGCTGGAGACCCAGTACTTC. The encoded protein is CASSLLAGGLETQYF.

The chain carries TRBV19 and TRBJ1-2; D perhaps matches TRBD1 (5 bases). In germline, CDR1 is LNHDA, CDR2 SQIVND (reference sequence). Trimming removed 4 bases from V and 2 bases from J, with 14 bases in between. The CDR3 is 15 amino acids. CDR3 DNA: TGTGCCAGTAGTAGAGTGGGGACCGAAAACTATGGCTACACCTTC. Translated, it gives CASSRVGTENYGYTF.

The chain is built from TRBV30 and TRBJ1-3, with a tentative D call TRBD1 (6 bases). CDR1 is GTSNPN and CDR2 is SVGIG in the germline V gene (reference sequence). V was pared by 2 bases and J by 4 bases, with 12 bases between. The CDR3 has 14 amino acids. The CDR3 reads CAWSRGGSGNTIYF. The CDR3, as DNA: TGTGCCTGGAGTAGGGGGGGATCCGGAAACACCATATATTTT.

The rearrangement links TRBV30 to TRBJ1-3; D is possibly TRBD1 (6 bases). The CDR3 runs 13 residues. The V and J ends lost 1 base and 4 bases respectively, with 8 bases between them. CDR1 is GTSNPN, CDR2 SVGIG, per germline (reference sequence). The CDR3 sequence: CAWSGGLGNTIYF. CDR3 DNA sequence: TGTGCCTGGAGTGGGGGGCTAGGAAACACCATATATTTT.

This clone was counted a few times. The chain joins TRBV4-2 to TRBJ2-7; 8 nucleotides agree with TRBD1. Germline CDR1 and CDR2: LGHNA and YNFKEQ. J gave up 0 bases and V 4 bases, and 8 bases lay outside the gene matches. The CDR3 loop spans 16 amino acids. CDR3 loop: CASSLEQGGRSYEQYF. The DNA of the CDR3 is TGTGCCAGCAGCCTAGAACAGGGGGGCCGCTCCTACGAGCAGTACTTC.

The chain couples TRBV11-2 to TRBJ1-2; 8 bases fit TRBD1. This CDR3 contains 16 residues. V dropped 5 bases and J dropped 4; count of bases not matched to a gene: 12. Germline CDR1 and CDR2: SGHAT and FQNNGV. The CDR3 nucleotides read TGTGCCAGCAGCGATTCCAGACAGGGGTGGATCTATGGCTACACCTTC. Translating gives CASSDSRQGWIYGYTF. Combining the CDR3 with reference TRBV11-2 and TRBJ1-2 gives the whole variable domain EAGVAQSPRYKIIEKRQSVAFWCNPISGHATLYWYQQILGQGPKLLIQFQNNGVVDDSQLPKDRFSAERLKGVDSTLKIQPAKLEDSAVYLCASSDSRQGWIYGYTFGSGTRLTVV.